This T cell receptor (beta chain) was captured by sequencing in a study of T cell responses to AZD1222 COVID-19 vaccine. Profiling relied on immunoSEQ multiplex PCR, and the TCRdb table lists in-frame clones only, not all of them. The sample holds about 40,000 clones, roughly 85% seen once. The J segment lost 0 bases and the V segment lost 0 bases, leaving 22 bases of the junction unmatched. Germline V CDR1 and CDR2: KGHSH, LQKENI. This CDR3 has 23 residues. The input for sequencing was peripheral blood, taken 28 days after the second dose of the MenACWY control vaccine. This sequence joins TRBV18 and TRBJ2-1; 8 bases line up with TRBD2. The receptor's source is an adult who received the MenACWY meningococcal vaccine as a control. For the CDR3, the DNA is TGTGCCAGCTCACCACCGGTCCCCCAAGTGCGGGAGGATTTGTTAAGCTCCTACAATGAGCAGTTCTTC. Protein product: CASSPPVPQVREDLLSSYNEQFF.